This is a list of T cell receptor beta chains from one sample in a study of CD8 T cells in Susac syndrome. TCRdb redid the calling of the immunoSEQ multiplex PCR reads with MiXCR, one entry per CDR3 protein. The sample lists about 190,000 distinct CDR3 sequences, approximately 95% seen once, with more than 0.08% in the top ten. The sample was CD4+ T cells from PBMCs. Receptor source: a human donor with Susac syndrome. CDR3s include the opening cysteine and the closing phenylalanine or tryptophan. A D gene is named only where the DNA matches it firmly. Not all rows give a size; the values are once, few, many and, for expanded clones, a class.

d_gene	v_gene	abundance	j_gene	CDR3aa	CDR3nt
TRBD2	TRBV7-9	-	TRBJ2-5	CASSRKLAGETQYF	TGTGCCAGCAGCCGGAAACTAGCGGGGGAGACCCAGTACTTC
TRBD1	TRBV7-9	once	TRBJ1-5	CASSLDRESQPQHF	TGTGCCAGCAGCTTGGACAGGGAGAGTCAGCCCCAGCATTTT
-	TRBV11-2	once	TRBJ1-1	CASSETVNTEAFF	TGTGCCAGCAGCGAGACAGTTAACACTGAAGCTTTCTTT
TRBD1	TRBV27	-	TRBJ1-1	CASSPLVGQGARAFF	TGTGCCAGCAGTCCCTTGGTGGGACAGGGGGCACGGGCTTTCTTT
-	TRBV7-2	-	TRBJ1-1	CASSLAWRIGNTEAFF	TGTGCCAGCAGCTTAGCGTGGAGGATCGGGAACACTGAAGCTTTCTTT
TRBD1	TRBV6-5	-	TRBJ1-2	CASSYRDRGFAGYTF	TGTGCCAGCAGTTACCGGGACAGGGGATTTGCTGGCTACACCTTC
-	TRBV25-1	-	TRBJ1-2	CASRRERHGYTF	TGTGCCAGCAGGAGGGAAAGGCATGGCTACACCTTC
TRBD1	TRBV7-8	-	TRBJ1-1	CASSLGSGTGVLNTEAFF	TGTGCCAGCAGCTTGGGATCAGGGACAGGGGTTCTGAACACTGAAGCTTTCTTT
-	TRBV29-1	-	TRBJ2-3	CSVEAAGPSTDTQYF	TGCAGCGTTGAAGCGGCTGGACCTAGCACAGATACGCAGTATTTT
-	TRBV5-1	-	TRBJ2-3	CASSLEADTQYF	TGCGCCAGCAGCTTGGAGGCAGATACGCAGTATTTT
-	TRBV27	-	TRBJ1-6	CASRSTGSSYNSPLHF	TGTGCCAGCAGGTCTACAGGGAGCTCCTATAATTCACCCCTCCACTTT
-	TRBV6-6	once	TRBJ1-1	CASSYSQAEAFF	TGTGCCAGCAGTTACTCGCAGGCCGAAGCTTTCTTT
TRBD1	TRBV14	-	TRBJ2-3	CASSHRQGGTTDTQYF	TGTGCCAGCAGCCACCGACAGGGTGGGACCACAGATACGCAGTATTTT
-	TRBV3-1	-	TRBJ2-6	CASRSTASGANVLTF	TGTGCCAGCAGATCGACAGCCTCTGGGGCCAACGTCCTGACTTTC
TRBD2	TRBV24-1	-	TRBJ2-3	CATSEPSGVGTDTQYF	TGTGCCACCAGTGAGCCTAGCGGGGTGGGCACAGATACGCAGTATTTT
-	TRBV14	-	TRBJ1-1	CATSRELATEAFF	TGTGCCACTTCTAGAGAATTGGCCACTGAAGCTTTCTTT
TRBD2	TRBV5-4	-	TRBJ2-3	CASSPRGVGTDTQYF	TGTGCCAGCAGCCCCCGGGGGGTCGGCACAGATACGCAGTATTTT
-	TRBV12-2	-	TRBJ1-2	CASRFQAGDNYGYTF	TGTGCAAGTCGCTTCCAGGCAGGGGACAACTATGGCTACACCTTC
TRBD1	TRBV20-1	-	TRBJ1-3	CSASYPTGAGNTIYF	TGCAGTGCTAGTTACCCGACAGGGGCTGGAAACACCATATATTTT
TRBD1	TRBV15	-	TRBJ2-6	CATSPLGQVISGANVLTF	TGTGCCACCAGTCCCTTGGGACAGGTTATTTCTGGGGCCAACGTCCTGACTTTC
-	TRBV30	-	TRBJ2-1	CAWRRGANNEQFF	TGTGCCTGGAGACGGGGGGCGAACAATGAGCAGTTCTTC
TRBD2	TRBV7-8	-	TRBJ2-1	CASRPEAGSSYNEQFF	TGTGCCAGCAGACCCGAAGCGGGGAGCTCCTACAATGAGCAGTTCTTC
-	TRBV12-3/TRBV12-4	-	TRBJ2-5	CASSRGGDETQYF	TGTGCCAGCAGCCGAGGGGGGGACGAGACCCAGTACTTC
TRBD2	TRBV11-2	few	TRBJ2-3	CASSLLAGGDTQYF	TGTGCCAGCAGCTTACTAGCGGGGGGAGATACGCAGTATTTT
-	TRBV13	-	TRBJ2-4	CASSLKEGHLAKNIQYF	TGTGCCAGCAGCTTAAAGGAGGGACACCTAGCCAAAAACATTCAGTACTTC
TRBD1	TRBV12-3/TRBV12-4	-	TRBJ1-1	CASGSGTGGTEAFF	TGTGCCAGCGGATCCGGGACAGGGGGCACTGAAGCTTTCTTT
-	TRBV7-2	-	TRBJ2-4	CASSLVGNIQYF	TGTGCCAGCAGCTTAGTTGGAAACATTCAGTACTTC
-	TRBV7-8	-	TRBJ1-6	CASSNRVLGSPLHF	TGTGCCAGCAGCAACAGGGTCTTGGGGTCACCCCTCCACTTT
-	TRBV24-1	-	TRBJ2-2	CATSDLSGSPGELFF	TGTGCCACCAGTGATTTGTCGGGGAGCCCCGGGGAGCTGTTTTTT
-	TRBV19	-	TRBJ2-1	CASSMVGGNNEQFF	TGTGCCAGTAGTATGGTGGGGGGCAACAATGAGCAGTTCTTC
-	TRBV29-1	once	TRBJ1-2	CSVYVGGYTF	TGCAGCGTGTACGTTGGAGGCTACACCTTC
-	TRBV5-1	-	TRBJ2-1	CASSLSTGSSYNEQFF	TGCGCCAGCAGCTTGTCTACAGGGAGCTCCTACAATGAGCAGTTCTTC
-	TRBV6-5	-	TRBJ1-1	CASSVVNTEAFF	TGTGCCAGCAGCGTGGTGAACACTGAAGCTTTCTTT
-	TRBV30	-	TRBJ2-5	CAWSLKGGYQETQYF	TGTGCCTGGAGTCTTAAGGGGGGGTACCAAGAGACCCAGTACTTC
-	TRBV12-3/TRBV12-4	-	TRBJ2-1	CASSFDSPYNEQFF	TGTGCCAGCAGTTTCGACAGTCCCTACAATGAGCAGTTCTTC
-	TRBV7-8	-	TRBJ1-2	CASSAQGVRDYGYTF	TGTGCCAGCAGCGCACAGGGTGTTCGAGACTATGGCTACACCTTC
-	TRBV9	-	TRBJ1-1	CASSPSTATEAFF	TGTGCCAGCAGCCCAAGCACGGCCACTGAAGCTTTCTTT
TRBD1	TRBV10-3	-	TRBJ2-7	CAISRTGDEQYF	TGTGCCATCAGTCGGACAGGGGACGAGCAGTACTTC
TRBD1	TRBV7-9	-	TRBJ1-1	CASSSGTGVAFF	TGTGCCAGCAGCTCGGGGACAGGTGTAGCTTTCTTT
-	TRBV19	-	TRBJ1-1	CASSIDRTVEAFF	TGTGCCAGTAGTATAGACCGGACAGTTGAAGCTTTCTTT
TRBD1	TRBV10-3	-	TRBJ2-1	CAISEPGQGAYEQFF	TGTGCCATCAGTGAGCCGGGACAGGGGGCCTATGAGCAGTTCTTC
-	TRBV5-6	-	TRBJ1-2	CASSPLQGKARGYTF	TGTGCCAGCAGCCCACTACAGGGAAAGGCGCGGGGCTACACCTTC
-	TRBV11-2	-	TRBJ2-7	CASSPLRGTYYEQYF	TGTGCCAGCAGCCCGCTGCGCGGCACCTACTACGAGCAGTACTTC
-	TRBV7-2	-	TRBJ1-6	CASSLGPGQGAPLHF	TGTGCCAGCAGCTTAGGCCCGGGGCAGGGAGCACCGCTCCACTTT
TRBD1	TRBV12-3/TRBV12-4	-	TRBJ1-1	CASSLTGGGKAFF	TGTGCCAGCAGTTTAACAGGGGGCGGAAAAGCTTTCTTT
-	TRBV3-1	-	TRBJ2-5	CASSQAGVGETQYF	TGTGCCAGCAGCCAAGCAGGGGTAGGGGAGACCCAGTACTTC
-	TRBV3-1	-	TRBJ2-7	CASSQDGQGGSYEQYF	TGTGCCAGCAGCCAAGATGGGCAAGGAGGCTCCTACGAGCAGTACTTC
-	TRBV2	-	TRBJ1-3	CASSEGTSGNTIYF	TGTGCCAGCAGTGAAGGCACCTCTGGAAACACCATATATTTT